This TCR beta chain was identified in a study of beta chain features in type 1 diabetes. The overall study: In all, around 110,000,000 sorted cells from all samples were analyzed.

Blood was collected once per donor into heparin, averaging approximately 0.11 L. Overall study findings and caveats: Shortening that was moderate but significant affected the TCRB CDR3s of Type 1 diabetes patients in all four CD4+ subsets.

This clone was picked up a small number of times. Its target is unknown. Sequencing targeted expressed TCRB transcripts, as all isolated RNA had been reverse transcribed. The method was immunoSEQ multiplex PCR; TCRdb's version includes in-frame clones alone and lacks a portion of them. The table has 640,000 or so clones, around an eighth seen once. V lost 0 bases and J lost 3, with 12 bases in between. Germline V gives CDR1 SGDLS, CDR2 YYNGEE. There are 15 residues in the CDR3. The chain is built from TRBV9 and TRBJ1-2; D gene unclear. This clonotype was sampled from a man between 18 and 29 years old with type 1 diabetes. The sample was naive CD4+ T cells from blood. This CDR3 reads CASSVGAAQDYGYTF. CDR3 sequence (DNA): TGTGCCAGCAGCGTAGGGGCAGCCCAGGACTATGGCTACACCTTC.